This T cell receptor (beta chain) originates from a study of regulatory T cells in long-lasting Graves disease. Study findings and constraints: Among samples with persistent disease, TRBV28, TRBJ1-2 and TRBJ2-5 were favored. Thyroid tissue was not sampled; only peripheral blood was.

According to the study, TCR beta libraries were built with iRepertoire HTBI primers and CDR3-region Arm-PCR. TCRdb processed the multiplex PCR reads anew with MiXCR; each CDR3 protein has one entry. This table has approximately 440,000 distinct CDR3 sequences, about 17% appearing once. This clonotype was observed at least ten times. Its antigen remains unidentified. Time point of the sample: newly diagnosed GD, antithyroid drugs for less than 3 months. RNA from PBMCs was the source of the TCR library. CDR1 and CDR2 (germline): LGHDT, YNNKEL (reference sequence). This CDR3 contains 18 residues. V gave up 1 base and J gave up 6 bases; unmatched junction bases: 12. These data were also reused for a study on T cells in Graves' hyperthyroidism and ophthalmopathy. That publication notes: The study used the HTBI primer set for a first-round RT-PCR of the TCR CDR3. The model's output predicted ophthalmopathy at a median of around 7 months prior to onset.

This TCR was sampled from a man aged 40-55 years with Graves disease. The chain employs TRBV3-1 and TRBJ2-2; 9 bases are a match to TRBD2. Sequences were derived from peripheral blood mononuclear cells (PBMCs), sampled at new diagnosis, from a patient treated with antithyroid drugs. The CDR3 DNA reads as TGTGCCAGCAGCCAAGGGAGGCGAGCTAGCGGGATACCCGGGGAGCTGTTTTTT. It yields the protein CASSQGRRASGIPGELFF.